This paragraph covers one T cell receptor (beta chain) sequence. The antigen is undetermined. The data belong to a study of T cell responses to AZD1222 COVID-19 vaccine. Study-level background: Pooled together were second doses at about 4 or about 12 weeks.

Broader study findings: The study found vaccine-associated CD4 TCRs spanning spike, dominant at 160-218 and 743-854.

Clones were sequenced by immunoSEQ multiplex PCR, and TCRdb holds only the in-frame ones, with some missing. The sample consists of about 120,000 clones, about 90% of them appearing once. The sample here was peripheral blood, taken on day 0 of AZD1222 vaccination. The TCR originated in an adult in good health.

The CDR3 sequence is CATRTDGYTF. The CDR3 DNA reads TGTGCCACTAGGACGGACGGCTACACCTTC. The chain employs TRBV7-2 and TRBJ1-2; D gene ambiguous. Germline CDR1 is SGHTA and CDR2 is FQGNSA. CDR3 length: 10 residues. With 10 bases removed from V and 8 bases from J, the gap between germline ends came to 11 bases. The whole variable domain, remainder taken from reference TRBV7-2 and TRBJ1-2, is GAGVSQSPSNKVTEKGKDVELRCDPISGHTALYWYRQSLGQGLEFLIYFQGNSAPDKSGLPSDRFSAERTGGSVSTLTIQRTQQEDSAVYLCATRTDGYTFGSGTRLTVV.